A single sample gave rise to the 24 T cell receptor beta chains below, sequenced in a study of blood T cell repertoires in COVID-19. Repertoires were generated with immunoSEQ multiplex PCR, while TCRdb's copy carries only in-frame clones and drops some. In the table there are 65,000 to 85,000 clones, 80% to 90% of which are singletons. The specimen was peripheral blood. Every receptor here comes from a man aged 50-59 years with active COVID-19.

The CDR3 reads CASGLVAGPYNSPLHF. In DNA form, the CDR3 reads TGTGCTAGTGGTTTGGTTGCAGGGCCCTATAATTCACCCCTCCACTTT. The chain combines TRBV12-5 with TRBJ1-6; the D gene is possibly TRBD1 (5 bases). The CDR3 is 16 amino acids. V was shortened by 0 bases and J by 2 bases, with 8 bases between the two germline ends. Germline CDR1 is LGHNT and CDR2 is FRNRAP.

This clone has a single count. This chain joins TRBV27 and TRBJ2-7; 13 bases are a match to TRBD2. This CDR3 region has 14 residues. Germline lookup yields CDR1 MNHEY and CDR2 SMNVEV (reference sequence). V shed 6 bases, J shed 4 bases, and the junction held 3 bases outside the gene matches. Here the CDR3 reads CASRRTSGGYEQYF. As DNA, the CDR3 is TGTGCCAGCAGACGGACTAGCGGGGGTTACGAGCAGTACTTC.

This clone has only a few counts. The chain carries TRBV2 and TRBJ2-7; TRBD2 agrees at 14 bases. Germline CDR1 SNHLY, CDR2 FYNNEI. The CDR3 length is 16 residues. V lost 7 bases, J lost 5 bases, and 10 bases stayed unmatched. The CDR3 coding sequence is TGTGCCAGCACCAGGAGGACTAGCGGGAGGATCCACGAGCAGTACTTC. Protein product: CASTRRTSGRIHEQYF.

This chain joins TRBV2 and TRBJ2-1; weak D call: TRBD1 (6 bases). This CDR3 has 15 amino acids. Looked up from germline, CDR1 is SNHLY and CDR2 is FYNNEI. Deletions cut 4 bases from V and 7 bases from J, with 17 bases between. This CDR3 reads CASSGWTEGRNEQFF. The CDR3 DNA reads as TGTGCCAGCAGTGGGTGGACAGAAGGACGGAATGAGCAGTTCTTC.

This clone was counted a single time. The CDR3 spells CASSLSSGELFF. The CDR3 DNA follows: TGTGCCAGCAGTTTAAGTAGCGGGGAGCTGTTTTTT. V usage is TRBV27 and J usage is TRBJ2-2; D is uncertain. The CDR3 runs 12 residues. Germline V gene data show CDR1 as MNHEY and CDR2 as SMNVEV (reference sequence). V dropped 2 bases and J dropped 7 bases, with 5 bases sitting between them.

V gene TRBV28 combines with J gene TRBJ2-7; tentatively, D is TRBD1 (5 bases). The CDR3 spans 13 residues. Germline-derived CDR1 and CDR2 are MDHEN and SYDVKM. The V end lost 5 bases, the J end lost 4 bases, and 12 bases lay between the germline ends. In DNA form, the CDR3 reads TGTGCCAGCAGTGAAGGGGTATGGTACGAGCAGTACTTC. Translated: CASSEGVWYEQYF.

This chain connects TRBV19 to TRBJ1-5, with 7 bases fitting TRBD1. The CDR3 loop spans 14 amino acids. Germline CDR1 reads LNHDA; CDR2 reads SQIVND (reference sequence). V shed 6 bases and J 3 bases; nucleotides not matched to a gene: 5. The CDR3 loop is CASRDRRTNQPQHF. In nucleotides, the CDR3 is TGTGCCAGTAGGGACAGGCGAACCAATCAGCCCCAGCATTTT.

The chain recombines TRBV6-5 with TRBJ2-2; D is undetermined. The CDR3 has 12 residues. Germline-derived CDR1 and CDR2 are MNHEY and SVGAGI. The germline V and J ends were trimmed by 1 base and 5 bases, with 2 bases remaining between them. The CDR3 nucleotides read TGTGCCAGCAGTTACTTAACCGGGGAGCTGTTTTTT. It encodes CASSYLTGELFF.

The chain combines TRBV6-5 with TRBJ1-4; D is possibly TRBD1 (5 bases). This CDR3 region has 14 residues. V was cut by 2 bases and J by 2 bases, with 6 bases left in between. The germline V gene has CDR1 MNHEY and CDR2 SVGAGI. The chain's CDR3 is CASSYGGTNEKLFF. The CDR3 DNA reads TGTGCCAGCAGTTACGGGGGGACTAATGAAAAACTGTTTTTT.

This clone showed up just a few times. The chain uses TRBV6-1 and TRBJ1-5; D not certain. Trimming stripped 3 bases from V and 7 bases from J, with 10 bases between. CDR1 and CDR2 from the germline V gene are MNHNS and SASEGT. CDR3 length: 13 amino acids. Here the CDR3 reads CASSDDGRQPQHF. The CDR3 DNA reads as TGTGCCAGCAGTGACGACGGGAGACAGCCCCAGCATTTT.

A note on this clone: Mismatch with germline at one junction end may stem from a read error. Other DNA sequences of this sample code for an identical CDR3. V is TRBV14 and J is TRBJ1-1; TRBD1 might be the D (6 bases). This CDR3 contains 15 residues. Looked up from germline, CDR1 is SGHDN and CDR2 is FVKESK. The CDR3 sequence is CASTPLQGRNTEAFF. CDR3 DNA: TGTGCCAGCACCCCATTACAGGGAAGGAACACTGAAGCCTTCTTT.

This clone has only a few counts. The chain employs TRBV18 and TRBJ1-2; D unresolved. Germline values: CDR1 KGHSH, CDR2 LQKENI. The CDR3 has 13 amino acids. Between the trimmed V and J ends, which lost 2 bases and 8 bases, there was a span of 12 bases. In DNA, the CDR3 is TGTGCCAGCTCACCAGAGCTCTCTAGCGGCTACACCTTC. It codes for CASSPELSSGYTF.

The rearrangement joins TRBV7-2 to TRBJ2-1; 7 bases are a match to TRBD2. The V segment lost 4 bases and the J segment 2 bases; nucleotides outside the gene matches: 8. The CDR3 contains 16 residues. The germline gives CDR1 SGHTA, CDR2 FQGNSA. The CDR3 spells CASSSKSGIAYNEQFF. In DNA form, the CDR3 reads TGTGCCAGCAGCTCTAAAAGCGGGATAGCCTACAATGAGCAGTTCTTC.

This chain uses TRBV6-1 with TRBJ2-2, with 11 bases lining up with TRBD2. In germline, CDR1 is MNHNS, CDR2 SASEGT. The J segment lost 0 bases and the V segment lost 2 bases, leaving 5 bases of the junction unmatched. The CDR3 covers 18 residues. The CDR3 spells CASSERTSGRTNTGELFF. As DNA, the CDR3 is TGTGCCAGCAGTGAAAGAACTAGCGGGAGAACGAACACCGGGGAGCTGTTTTTT.

The chain recombines TRBV10-3 with TRBJ2-3, with 11 bases lining up with TRBD1. The trim removed 4 bases at V and 1 base at J, leaving 1 base unmatched. Germline CDR1 ENHRY, CDR2 SYGVKD. This CDR3 contains 15 residues. The DNA of the CDR3 is TGTGCCATCAGTGGGGACAGGGGGGGCACAGATACGCAGTATTTT. Translating it yields CAISGDRGGTDTQYF.

V is TRBV4-3 and J is TRBJ2-2, with 11 positions matching TRBD2. Trimming cost V 0 bases and J 3 bases; bases outside gene matches: 9. The germline V gene encodes CDR1 LGHNA and CDR2 YSLEER. The CDR3 has 19 amino acids. CDR3 sequence: CASSQEGLAGGEYTGELFF. CDR3 nucleotides: TGCGCCAGCAGCCAAGAGGGATTAGCGGGAGGGGAGTACACCGGGGAGCTGTTTTTT.

The chain has TRBV3-1 (or the pseudogene TRBV3-2) and TRBJ1-3; the D is unclear. This CDR3 is 14 amino acids long. The V end was cut by 2 bases, the J end by 4 bases, with 9 bases between. Germline CDR1 LGHDT, CDR2 YNNKEL (reference sequence). The CDR3 DNA sequence: TGTGCCAGCAGCCAACAGGTTACAGGAAACACCATATATTTT. It translates to CASSQQVTGNTIYF.

The rearrangement uses TRBV5-6 and TRBJ2-7; possibly TRBD2 for D (5 bases). CDR3 length equals 13 residues. Trimming shortened V by 1 base and J by 3 bases, and 8 bases separated the two germline ends. Germline-derived CDR1 and CDR2 are SGHDT and YYEEEE. CDR3 protein: CASSLPEGYEQYF. CDR3 nucleotide sequence: TGTGCCAGCAGCTTGCCAGAGGGCTACGAGCAGTACTTC.

This chain joins TRBV27 and TRBJ2-1, with 13 bases fitting TRBD2. With 5 bases clipped from V and 6 bases from J, the junction kept 7 bases outside the gene matches. The CDR3 loop spans 16 amino acids. Germline loops: CDR1 MNHEY, CDR2 SMNVEV (reference sequence). The CDR3 loop is CASSLRTSGSPNEQFF. CDR3 DNA: TGTGCCAGCAGTCTTCGGACTAGCGGGAGCCCCAATGAGCAGTTCTTC.

This clone was recorded a few times. V is TRBV6-1 and J is TRBJ1-2; no definite D call. This CDR3 is built from 12 residues. CDR1 is MNHNS and CDR2 is SASEGT in the germline V gene. V lost 2 bases, J lost 3 bases, and 4 bases lay in between. Here the CDR3 DNA reads TGTGCCAGCAGTGAACTAGACTATGGCTACACCTTC. Translated: CASSELDYGYTF.

V is TRBV27 and J is TRBJ2-3, with 8 bases aligning to TRBD1. The length of the CDR3 is 14 residues. Germline lookup yields CDR1 MNHEY and CDR2 SMNVEV (reference sequence). J lost 2 bases, V lost 5 bases, and 3 bases had no gene match. The CDR3, as DNA: TGTGCCAGCAGTCAGGGGGCTGACACAGATACGCAGTATTTT. This codes for CASSQGADTDTQYF.

V is TRBV5-4 and J is TRBJ2-3, with D possibly matching TRBD1 (7 bases). Germline CDR1 SGHNT, CDR2 YYREEE (reference sequence). This CDR3 is built from 12 residues. Trimming pared 10 bases from V and 2 bases from J, leaving 11 bases between. CDR3 sequence: CAGGTATDTQYF. The CDR3 bases are TGTGCCGGAGGGACAGCCACAGATACGCAGTATTTT.

As DNA, the CDR3 is TGTGCCAGCACTTGGGGACTTGAAGCTTTCTTT. Amino acids: CASTWGLEAFF. This chain joins TRBV12-3 or TRBV12-4 and TRBJ1-1; weak D call: TRBD1 (5 bases). The CDR3 runs to 11 residues. The V end lost 7 bases, the J end lost 7 bases, and 10 bases lay between the germline ends.

The genes are TRBV30 and TRBJ2-2; TRBD1 agrees at 7 bases. J lost 7 bases, V lost 3 bases, and 2 bases had no gene match. The CDR3 is 12 residues long. Germline assignment: CDR1 GTSNPN and CDR2 SVGIG (reference sequence). The chain's CDR3 is CAWSAGGGELFF. The CDR3 region has the DNA TGTGCCTGGAGCGCAGGGGGCGGGGAGCTGTTTTTT. Complete variable domain (other parts from reference TRBV30 and TRBJ2-2): SQTIHQWPATLVQPVGSPLSLECTVEGTSNPNLYWYRQAAGRGLQLLFYSVGIGQISSEVPQNLSASRPQDRQFILSSKKLLLSDSGFYLCAWSAGGGELFFGEGSRLTVL.